A single sample is the source of the 19 T cell receptor beta chains below, sequenced in a study of OX40 agonist ivuxolimab in advanced cancers. Assay used: immunoSEQ multiplex PCR; TCRdb lists only in-frame clones, some missing. The sample has approximately 73,000 clones, roughly nine tenths seen once. The sample in question was CD4+ or CD8+ T cells sorted from blood, obtained in a trial of the OX40 agonist ivuxolimab. The receptors stem from an adult with an advanced solid tumor such as melanoma, head and neck, liver or kidney cancer.

V is TRBV23-1 and J is TRBJ1-5; D is perhaps TRBD1 (5 bases). TRBV23-1 is marked as an open reading frame, function uncertain. The CDR3 is 16 residues long. V shed 4 bases and J shed 2 bases, with 15 bases lying between them. The DNA of the CDR3 is TGCGCCAGCAGTCTCTCGGTCACAGGCGGCAATCAGCCCCAGCATTTT. Its translation is CASSLSVTGGNQPQHF.

The rearrangement links TRBV29-1 to TRBJ2-3, with D possibly being TRBD1 or TRBD2 (6 bases each). The CDR3 is 16 residues long. V gave up 3 bases and J gave up 0 bases, with 16 bases separating them. Looked up from germline, CDR1 is SQVTM and CDR2 is ANQGSEA. This chain's CDR3 is CSVEPGGGFSTDTQYF. The CDR3 nucleotides are TGCAGCGTTGAGCCCGGAGGGGGGTTTAGCACAGATACGCAGTATTTT.

V usage is TRBV19 and J usage is TRBJ2-7; TRBD2 matches at 8 bases. With V trimmed by 8 bases and J by 6 bases, 12 bases remained unmatched. The CDR3 covers 14 residues. Looked up from germline, CDR1 is LNHDA and CDR2 is SQIVND (reference sequence). CDR3 sequence (DNA): TGTGCCAGTGGATCCCCCGGGACTAGTGGCGAGCAGTACTTC. It specifies CASGSPGTSGEQYF.

The V and J genes are TRBV30 and TRBJ2-5; 10 bases line up with TRBD2. Unmatched junction bases numbered 5, after V lost 5 bases and J lost 2 bases. This CDR3 comprises 14 residues. The germline V gene has CDR1 GTSNPN and CDR2 SVGIG (reference sequence). The CDR3 DNA reads TGTGCCTGGGGAGCGGGGGGGGTACAAGAGACCCAGTACTTC. This encodes CAWGAGGVQETQYF.

The V call is TRBV9, the J call TRBJ1-2; D is unresolved. V was trimmed by 0 bases and J by 8 bases, leaving 11 bases between them. CDR1 and CDR2 from the germline V gene are SGDLS and YYNGEE. The CDR3 is 13 amino acids. The CDR3 loop reads CASSVVHGQGYTF. DNA for the CDR3: TGTGCCAGCAGCGTAGTACATGGGCAAGGCTACACCTTC.

CDR3 coding DNA: TGTGCCAGCTCACTCGGGACAGGGATGGAACAGCCCCAGCATTTT. Its translation is CASSLGTGMEQPQHF. The chain couples TRBV18 to TRBJ1-5, with 9 bases matching TRBD1. Per the germline V gene, CDR1 is KGHSH and CDR2 is LQKENI. V lost 4 bases to trimming and J lost 7 bases; unmatched junction nucleotides: 8. CDR3 length: 15 residues.

The CDR3 loop is CASSERTGAQPQHF. CDR3 DNA: TGTGCCAGCAGTGAACGGACAGGGGCTCAGCCCCAGCATTTT. The rearrangement joins TRBV6-1 to TRBJ1-5, with 9 bases that match TRBD1. The CDR3 runs to 14 residues. Unmatched junction bases numbered 2, after V lost 2 bases and J lost 6 bases. Germline V CDR1 and CDR2: MNHNS, SASEGT.

The CDR3: CASSQTGTANTGELFF. The CDR3 nucleotides read TGCGCCAGCAGCCAGACCGGGACAGCGAACACCGGGGAGCTGTTTTTT. This chain joins TRBV4-1 and TRBJ2-2; 7 nucleotides match TRBD1. Germline values: CDR1 MGHRA, CDR2 YSYEKL. The CDR3 extends over 16 amino acids. With V trimmed by 3 bases and J by 0 bases, 4 bases remained unmatched.

V is TRBV12-5 and J is TRBJ2-7, with a weak D call TRBD2 (5 bases). Trimming pared 5 bases from V and 2 bases from J, leaving 16 bases between. CDR1 and CDR2 (germline): LGHNT, FRNRAP. This CDR3 contains 15 residues. In DNA, the CDR3 is TGTGCTAGTGGTCCCTCGACTACCATTACCTACGAGCAGTACTTC. Protein product: CASGPSTTITYEQYF.

The V and J genes are TRBV7-2 and TRBJ2-7, with 9 bases that match TRBD1. J was trimmed by 3 bases and V by 5 bases; bases with no gene match: 5. This CDR3 is 14 amino acids long. The germline CDR1 and CDR2 sequences are SGHTA and FQGNSA. CDR3 sequence: CASSTTGGIYEQYF. In DNA form, the CDR3 reads TGTGCCAGCAGCACAACAGGGGGCATCTACGAGCAGTACTTC.

The chain couples TRBV5-1 to TRBJ2-7; 10 bases line up with TRBD1. Germline V gene sequence: CDR1 SGHRS, CDR2 YFSETQ. Trimming took 7 bases from V and 2 from J; bases not matched to a gene: 9. The CDR3 is made up of 15 amino acids. CDR3 protein: CASSPGGTGAYEQYF. CDR3 DNA: TGCGCCAGCTCCCCTGGGGGGACAGGGGCCTACGAGCAGTACTTC.

The chain has TRBV30 and TRBJ1-5; 8 bases map to TRBD1. Germline trimming cut 4 bases from V and 6 bases from J; bases unmatched to any gene: 8. Germline CDR1 and CDR2: GTSNPN and SVGIG (reference sequence). The CDR3 is 14 amino acids. The CDR3 loop reads CAWTAQGGSQPQHF. In DNA, the CDR3 is TGTGCCTGGACGGCACAGGGGGGATCTCAGCCCCAGCATTTT.

The chain combines TRBV19 with TRBJ2-3, with D perhaps being TRBD1 or TRBD2 (6 bases each). CDR1 and CDR2 from the germline V gene are LNHDA and SQIVND (reference sequence). The V and J ends lost 7 bases and 3 bases respectively, with 14 bases between them. This CDR3 comprises 14 residues. CDR3 bases: TGTGCCAGTACCCCCCCGGGGGCGACAGATACGCAGTATTTT. As protein: CASTPPGATDTQYF. The full variable domain, in which reference TRBV19 and TRBJ2-3 provide the parts outside the CDR3, is DGGITQSPKYLFRKEGQNVTLSCEQNLNHDAMYWYRQDPGQGLRLIYYSQIVNDFQKGDIAEGYSVSREKKESFPLTVTSAQKNPTAFYLCASTPPGATDTQYFGPGTRLTVL.

The rearrangement uses TRBV27 and TRBJ2-5, with 7 bases aligning to TRBD1. V lost 2 bases and J lost 5; bases outside the gene matches: 8. Looked up from germline, CDR1 is MNHEY and CDR2 is SMNVEV (reference sequence). The CDR3 is 15 residues long. The CDR3 DNA follows: TGTGCCAGCAGTTTAAGGACAGGATGGCGGGAGACCCAGTACTTC. Translated: CASSLRTGWRETQYF.

The CDR3: CATSRREIGTDTQYF. Written as DNA, the CDR3 is TGTGCCACCAGCAGAAGGGAGATAGGCACAGATACGCAGTATTTT. The chain couples TRBV15 to TRBJ2-3; D is perhaps TRBD2 (5 bases). Between the trimmed V and J ends, which lost 2 bases and 1 base, there was a span of 10 bases. The CDR3 has 15 residues. Germline V gives CDR1 LNHNV, CDR2 YYDKDF (reference sequence).

The V call is TRBV18, the J call TRBJ1-5; TRBD1 aligns across 10 bases. The V and J ends lost 6 bases and 7 bases, in that order; junction bases with no gene match: 6. The germline gives CDR1 KGHSH, CDR2 LQKENI. The CDR3 is 14 residues long. In DNA form, the CDR3 reads TGTGCCAGCTCTGGGGACAGGGGTTTACAGCCCCAGCATTTT. Translated, it gives CASSGDRGLQPQHF.

V and J are TRBV5-4 and TRBJ2-5, with D perhaps TRBD2 (6 bases). Per germline, CDR1 SGHNT and CDR2 YYREEE (reference sequence). The V end lost 0 bases, the J end lost 4 bases, and 10 bases lay between the germline ends. The CDR3 has 14 residues. The CDR3 DNA sequence: TGTGCCAGCAGCTTGGGCGGGCGGGGAGAGACCCAGTACTTC. This encodes CASSLGGRGETQYF.

The chain combines TRBV7-9 with TRBJ2-7; no reliable D call. CDR3 length equals 11 residues. The germline gives CDR1 SEHNR, CDR2 FQNEAQ (reference sequence). The V gene lost 1 base and the J gene lost 5 bases, with 3 bases spanning the gap. The CDR3 bases are TGTGCCAGCAGCTTAGGGGACGAGCAGTACTTC. Translating gives CASSLGDEQYF.

V is TRBV2 and J is TRBJ2-7; 7 nucleotides match TRBD1. The germline V gene encodes CDR1 SNHLY and CDR2 FYNNEI. The CDR3 is 12 amino acids. V shed 10 bases, J shed 2 bases, and the junction held 5 bases outside the gene matches. For the CDR3, the DNA is TGTGCCACCGGACAGGAAACCTACGAGCAGTACTTC. Its translation is CATGQETYEQYF.